These 29 T cell receptor beta chains were all obtained from the same sample, sequenced in a study of beta chain features in type 1 diabetes. As every portion of the isolated RNA was reverse transcribed, the sequencing read expressed TCRB transcripts. TCRdb's table, derived via immunoSEQ multiplex PCR, lists solely in-frame clones and lacks some. The sample carries around 160,000 clones, about 50% recorded once. The sequenced sample consisted of Tregs from blood. These receptor sequences come from a man between 18 and 35 years old in good health.

The rearrangement links TRBV5-1 to TRBJ2-6; TRBD2 matches 11 bases. Trimming at V came to 4 bases and at J to 0 bases, leaving 3 bases not matched to a gene. This CDR3 comprises 17 residues. CDR1 and CDR2 (germline): SGHRS, YFSETQ. As DNA, the CDR3 is TGCGCCAGCAGCCCGGGACTAGCGGTCTCTGGGGCCAACGTCCTGACTTTC. Translating it yields CASSPGLAVSGANVLTF.

This chain connects TRBV25-1 to TRBJ2-7, with D tentatively TRBD2 (6 bases). The germline V gene encodes CDR1 MGHDK and CDR2 SYGVNS. V was cut by 2 bases and J by 3 bases, with 14 bases left in between. The CDR3 runs to 15 residues. CDR3 residues: CASSELGLLNYEQYF. The CDR3 region has the DNA TGTGCCAGCAGTGAACTGGGACTCCTGAACTACGAGCAGTACTTC.

The J gene is TRBJ2-2, the V gene TRBV10-3, with 13 bases aligning to TRBD2. CDR1 is ENHRY and CDR2 is SYGVKD in the germline V gene. After removal of 6 bases from V and 3 bases from J, the junction contained 4 bases not matched to a gene. The CDR3 sequence is 16 residues long. In nucleotides, the CDR3 is TGTGCCATCAGACTAGCGGGAGGGCCCTACACCGGGGAGCTGTTTTTT. Residues: CAIRLAGGPYTGELFF.

This clone showed up just a few times. The rearrangement joins TRBV11-2 to TRBJ2-1, with 7 bases that match TRBD2. V dropped 0 bases and J dropped 6; count of bases not matched to a gene: 2. CDR3 length: 14 amino acids. CDR1 and CDR2 from the germline V gene are SGHAT and FQNNGV. CDR3 sequence reads: CASSLEASGNEQFF. The CDR3 DNA is TGTGCCAGCAGCTTAGAGGCTAGCGGCAATGAGCAGTTCTTC.

This chain links TRBV7-2 with TRBJ2-7; D is unclear. CDR1 is SGHTA and CDR2 is FQGNSA in the germline V gene. V dropped 0 bases and J dropped 4 bases, with 19 bases sitting between them. This CDR3 comprises 17 residues. CDR3 amino acids: CASSLARMVDSRYEQYF. The CDR3 DNA sequence: TGTGCCAGCAGCTTAGCGCGGATGGTGGATTCCCGGTACGAGCAGTACTTC.

The chain is built from TRBV7-6 and TRBJ2-7; D perhaps matches TRBD1 (6 bases). This CDR3 spans 12 amino acids. Germline CDR1 is SGHVS and CDR2 is FNYEAQ. V shed 5 bases and J shed 6 bases, with 11 bases lying between them. The CDR3 protein is CASSHYRAEQYF. The CDR3 DNA is TGTGCCAGCAGCCACTACAGGGCCGAGCAGTACTTC.

The V and J genes are TRBV19 and TRBJ1-5; D is possibly TRBD1 (5 bases). The ends were cut back, 1 base at V and 0 bases at J, with 10 bases in the middle. Germline CDR1 is LNHDA and CDR2 is SQIVND (reference sequence). CDR3 size: 16 residues. DNA of the CDR3: TGTGCCAGTAGTATAGCTAAGGGGTTTAGCAATCAGCCCCAGCATTTT. As protein: CASSIAKGFSNQPQHF.

This clone was detected only a few times. This chain joins TRBV29-1 and TRBJ1-1; D possibly corresponds to TRBD1 (6 bases). Germline V gene data show CDR1 as SQVTM and CDR2 as ANQGSEA. The CDR3 is 12 amino acids. Trimming pared 7 bases from V and 2 bases from J, leaving 11 bases between. The DNA of the CDR3 is TGCAGCGGACAACAGGGAAACACTGAAGCTTTCTTT. This codes for CSGQQGNTEAFF.

The chain's CDR3 is CASSRTGKTEAFF. CDR3 bases: TGTGCCAGCAGTCGGACAGGGAAGACTGAAGCTTTCTTT. The J gene is TRBJ1-1, the V gene TRBV6-6; TRBD1 matches 8 bases. Germline V gives CDR1 MNHNY, CDR2 SVGAGI (reference sequence). The CDR3 length is 13 residues. V shed 5 bases, J shed 5 bases, and the junction held 4 bases outside the gene matches.

The gene calls are TRBV6-6 and TRBJ2-5; 7 bases are a match to TRBD2. The closer fit of TRBJ2-7 to the DNA end suggests the J call may be wrong. CDR3 size: 13 residues. Looked up from germline, CDR1 is MNHNY and CDR2 is SVGAGI (reference sequence). The CDR3 DNA follows: TGTGCCAGCAGTTATGCGGGAGTACCCGAGCAGTACTTC. This sequence encodes CASSYAGVPEQYF.

This clone has more than one count but fewer than ten. The chain uses TRBV19 and TRBJ2-1, with 7 bases matching TRBD1. V trimming: 7 bases; J trimming: 4 bases; junction bases outside the gene matches: 4. Per germline, CDR1 LNHDA and CDR2 SQIVND (reference sequence). The CDR3 is 13 residues long. This CDR3 is CASNRDRYNEQFF. CDR3 sequence (DNA): TGTGCCAGTAATCGGGACAGATACAATGAGCAGTTCTTC.

The rearrangement joins TRBV28 to TRBJ2-2; 10 bases agree with TRBD1. Trimming removed 3 bases from V and 7 bases from J; junction bases left unmatched: 2. The length of the CDR3 is 14 residues. The V gene's germline CDR1 is MDHEN and CDR2 SYDVKM. CDR3 sequence: CASSLTGGIGELFF. For the CDR3, the DNA is TGTGCCAGCAGTTTGACAGGGGGCATCGGGGAGCTGTTTTTT.

This clone was recorded a few times. J is TRBJ2-7 and V is TRBV25-1; D possibly corresponds to TRBD1 (5 bases). The germline gives CDR1 MGHDK, CDR2 SYGVNS. Trimming pared 1 base from V and 4 bases from J, leaving 14 bases between. This CDR3 has 15 residues. The CDR3 region has the DNA TGTGCCAGCAGTGAATTTAGTGGCAGGGCATACGAGCAGTACTTC. It translates to CASSEFSGRAYEQYF.

The table lists this clone with a few counts. The rearrangement joins TRBV18 to TRBJ2-7; TRBD1 is a possible D gene (5 bases). CDR1 and CDR2 from the germline V gene are KGHSH and LQKENI. The CDR3 runs to 15 residues. Trimming cost V 0 bases and J 3 bases, with 12 bases left between them. CDR3 in DNA: TGTGCCAGCTCACCACCCGCAGGGTCGGTCTACGAGCAGTACTTC. Residues: CASSPPAGSVYEQYF.

This clone came up once. The CDR3 is CASSPGQRSYNEQFF. CDR3 sequence (DNA): TGCGCCAGCAGCCCGGGACAGCGCTCCTACAATGAGCAGTTCTTC. The chain uses TRBV4-1 and TRBJ2-1; 7 positions agree with TRBD1. Per the germline V gene, CDR1 is MGHRA and CDR2 is YSYEKL. V lost 4 bases, J lost 0 bases, and 3 bases stayed unmatched. The CDR3 runs to 15 residues.

The rearrangement links TRBV6-5 to TRBJ2-4; D remains ambiguous. V lost 8 bases and J 2 bases, leaving 4 bases between the germline ends. Germline V gene sequence: CDR1 MNHEY, CDR2 SVGAGI. This CDR3 is 11 amino acids long. For the CDR3, the DNA is TGTGCCAGCCCCACCAAAAACATTCAGTACTTC. Its protein product is CASPTKNIQYF.

This rearrangement joins TRBV6-1 to TRBJ1-4; the D gene is possibly TRBD1 (5 bases). CDR3 length: 14 amino acids. The germline V gene encodes CDR1 MNHNS and CDR2 SASEGT. Trimming took off 6 bases at V and 1 base at J, with 9 bases between the two ends. This CDR3 reads CASSLGGTNEKLFF. Here the CDR3 DNA reads TGTGCCAGCAGCTTGGGGGGAACTAATGAAAAACTGTTTTTT.

The rearrangement joins TRBV30 to TRBJ1-4, with 7 nucleotides matching TRBD1. The CDR3 runs to 13 residues. Looked up from germline, CDR1 is GTSNPN and CDR2 is SVGIG (reference sequence). The V gene end was trimmed by 6 bases and the J gene end by 10 bases; junction bases not matched to a gene: 11. The CDR3 protein is CACQTGNAGKLFF. The CDR3 coding sequence is TGTGCCTGCCAGACAGGGAATGCCGGAAAACTGTTTTTT.

This clone was detected only a few times. This sequence joins TRBV6-6 and TRBJ1-2; the match to TRBD1 covers 7 bases. This CDR3 is 15 amino acids long. CDR1 and CDR2 (germline): MNHNY, SVGAGI (reference sequence). Trimming removed 2 bases from V and 1 base from J; junction bases left unmatched: 4. The CDR3 DNA is TGTGCCAGCAGTTACACAGGGGCCTTTAACTATGGCTACACCTTC. Translation gives CASSYTGAFNYGYTF.

The chain joins TRBV7-2 to TRBJ2-7; 7 bases map to TRBD1. Germline lookup yields CDR1 SGHTA and CDR2 FQGNSA. The CDR3 runs to 14 residues. J was trimmed by 2 bases and V by 3 bases; bases with no gene match: 4. The CDR3 DNA follows: TGTGCCAGCAGCTTCTACAGGGGAACCTACGAGCAGTACTTC. This encodes CASSFYRGTYEQYF.

The chain carries TRBV7-2 and TRBJ2-1; D not resolved. Looked up from germline, CDR1 is SGHTA and CDR2 is FQGNSA. The CDR3 spans 14 residues. Trimming removed 0 bases from V and 8 bases from J, with 11 bases in between. The chain's CDR3 is CASSLAWQVHEQFF. Here the CDR3 DNA reads TGTGCCAGCAGCTTAGCCTGGCAGGTACATGAGCAGTTCTTC.

This rearrangement joins TRBV10-3 to TRBJ2-5; TRBD2 agrees at 8 bases. Judging by the DNA end, TRBJ2-7 fits better; the J call may be wrong. CDR3 length: 14 amino acids. Per germline, CDR1 ENHRY and CDR2 SYGVKD. CDR3: CAISLLAGRDEQYF. The CDR3 nucleotides are TGTGCCATCAGTCTTCTAGCGGGCCGGGACGAGCAGTACTTC.

The chain joins TRBV7-3 to TRBJ1-1; TRBD1 is a possible D gene (5 bases). The CDR3 is 14 residues long. The V and J ends lost 0 bases and 3 bases respectively, with 8 bases between them. Germline V gene lookup returns CDR1 SGHTA and CDR2 FQGTGA. The CDR3: CASSLTVGDTEAFF. CDR3 nucleotide sequence: TGTGCCAGCAGCTTAACTGTAGGGGACACTGAAGCTTTCTTT.

The chain links TRBV7-8 to TRBJ2-7, with 11 bases aligning to TRBD2. CDR3 length: 14 residues. With V trimmed by 3 bases and J by 4 bases, 2 bases remained unmatched. The germline CDR1 and CDR2 sequences are SGHVS and FQNEAQ. CDR3 in DNA: TGTGCCAGCAGCTTCACTAGCGGGAGTTACGAGCAGTACTTC. It translates to CASSFTSGSYEQYF.

This chain joins TRBV7-2 and TRBJ2-7; unclear D gene. V shed 6 bases and J shed 3 bases, with 9 bases lying between them. The CDR3 runs to 12 residues. Germline V gene sequence: CDR1 SGHTA, CDR2 FQGNSA. This chain's CDR3 is CASRFLNYEQYF. In DNA, the CDR3 is TGTGCCAGCAGATTCCTAAACTACGAGCAGTACTTC.

This chain uses TRBV28 with TRBJ2-3; 9 bases agree with TRBD1. In germline, CDR1 is MDHEN, CDR2 SYDVKM. CDR3 length: 16 residues. V was clipped by 3 bases and J by 2 bases; unmatched bases: 6. The CDR3 DNA is TGTGCCAGCAGTTTCGGGACAGGGATCGTCACAGATACGCAGTATTTT. This translates into CASSFGTGIVTDTQYF.

In this sample, this clone turned up a few times. The rearrangement links TRBV18 to TRBJ1-2; tentative D call: TRBD1 (6 bases). This CDR3 is 16 amino acids long. V was cut by 1 base and J by 4 bases, with 16 bases left in between. From germline, CDR1 is KGHSH and CDR2 LQKENI. Written as DNA, the CDR3 is TGTGCCAGCTCACCACGATCGGGGACATTTAGCTATGGCTACACCTTC. Amino acids: CASSPRSGTFSYGYTF.

This rearrangement joins TRBV29-1 to TRBJ1-1, with D possibly TRBD1 on 5 matching bases. The CDR3 spans 13 residues. The V end was cut by 6 bases, the J end by 3 bases, with 14 bases between. CDR1 and CDR2 (germline): SQVTM, ANQGSEA. Here the CDR3 reads CSVRAQADTEAFF. DNA of the CDR3: TGCAGCGTCCGGGCACAGGCCGACACTGAAGCTTTCTTT.

The genes are TRBV9 and TRBJ2-2; TRBD1 matches at 8 bases. The CDR3 runs to 16 residues. V lost 4 bases, J lost 3 bases, and 8 bases stayed unmatched. The germline gives CDR1 SGDLS, CDR2 YYNGEE. CDR3 nucleotides: TGTGCCAGCAGCCCCCGACAGGGGACGGACACCGGGGAGCTGTTTTTT. Protein product: CASSPRQGTDTGELFF.